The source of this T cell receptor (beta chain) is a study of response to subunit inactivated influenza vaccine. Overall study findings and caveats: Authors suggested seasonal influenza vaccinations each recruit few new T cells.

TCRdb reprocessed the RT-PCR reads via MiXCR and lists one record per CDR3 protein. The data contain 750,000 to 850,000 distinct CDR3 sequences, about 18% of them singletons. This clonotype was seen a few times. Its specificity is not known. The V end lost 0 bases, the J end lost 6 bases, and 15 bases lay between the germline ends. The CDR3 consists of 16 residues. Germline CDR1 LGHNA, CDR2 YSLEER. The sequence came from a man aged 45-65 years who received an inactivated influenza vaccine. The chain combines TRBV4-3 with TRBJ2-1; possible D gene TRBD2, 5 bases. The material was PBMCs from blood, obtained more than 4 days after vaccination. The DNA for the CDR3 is TGCGCCAGCAGCCAAGATAATCTAGCTTCCCCCAATGAGCAGTTCTTC. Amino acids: CASSQDNLASPNEQFF.